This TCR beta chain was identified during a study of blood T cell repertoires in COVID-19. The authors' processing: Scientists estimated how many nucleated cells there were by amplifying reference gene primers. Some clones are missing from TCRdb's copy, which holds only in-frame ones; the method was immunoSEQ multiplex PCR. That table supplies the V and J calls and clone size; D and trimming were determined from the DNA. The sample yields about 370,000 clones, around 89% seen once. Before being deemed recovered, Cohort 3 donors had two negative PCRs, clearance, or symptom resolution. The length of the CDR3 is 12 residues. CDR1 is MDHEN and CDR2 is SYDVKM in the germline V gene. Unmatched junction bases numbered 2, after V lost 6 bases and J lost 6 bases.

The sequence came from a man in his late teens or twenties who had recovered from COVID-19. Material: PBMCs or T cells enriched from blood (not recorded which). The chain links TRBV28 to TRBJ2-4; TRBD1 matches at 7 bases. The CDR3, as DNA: TGTGCCAGCAGCGGGACAGCAAACATTCAGTACTTC. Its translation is CASSGTANIQYF.